The source of this T cell receptor beta chain is a study of T cells in localized non-small cell lung cancer. The study's findings and limits: Adjacent uninvolved lung tissue had the highest T cell clonality, exceeding tumor. Heterogeneity is still possible, as just one tumor region was sequenced. Of the top 100 tumor clones, median around 50 were in adjacent lung, 25 to 30 among its top 100. There was an association of higher blood T cell density with longer overall survival.

On this clone: Its antigen is not known.

Clones were read by immunoSEQ multiplex PCR, and TCRdb kept only the in-frame ones, dropping some. The sample yields under 25,000 clones, 75% to 90% seen once. The CDR3 runs 21 residues. J lost 2 bases, V lost 3 bases, and 16 bases had no gene match. Here the sequenced sample was peripheral blood, taken before any cancer treatment. This TCR derives from a man aged 40 to 69 with stage I squamous cell lung carcinoma. The V call is TRBV23-1, the J call TRBJ2-1, with 13 bases fitting TRBD2. TRBV23-1 is classed as an ORF, of uncertain function. The CDR3 DNA sequence: TGCGCCAGCAGTCATTATATCCGACTAGCGGGGGGTGGGATCCCCTACAATGAGCAGTTCTTC. It specifies CASSHYIRLAGGGIPYNEQFF.